The T cell receptor (beta chain) under discussion was sequenced for a study of T cell repertoires in cytomegalovirus infection. Study-wide background: Recently identified HLA-C-restricted CMV epitopes were used, and well-studied HLA-B-restricted CMV epitopes were used as well.

In TCRdb, the reads were re-called with MiXCR into one record per CDR3 protein. The sample has about 350,000 distinct CDR3 sequences; about 32% are singletons. CDR3 size: 15 residues. The V end lost 5 bases, the J end lost 0 bases, and 12 bases lay between the germline ends. Germline CDR1 is MDHEN and CDR2 is SYDVKM. This clonotype showed up just a few times. The antigen is not known. The sample was cultured PBMCs, taken from culture after CMV antigen stimulation. The receptor was derived from a human donor in good health (CMV status not recorded). Some clones in this sample may be carry-over from other donors' samples. The chain uses TRBV28 and TRBJ2-3, with D perhaps given as TRBD1 or TRBD2 (5 bases each). CDR3 residues: CASSPTGRSTDTQYF. For the CDR3, the DNA is TGTGCCAGCAGTCCAACGGGGCGGAGCACAGATACGCAGTATTTT.